The rows below give T cell receptor beta chains drawn from one sample of a study of blood T cell repertoires in COVID-19. The method was immunoSEQ multiplex PCR; TCRdb's version includes in-frame clones alone and lacks a portion of them. The sample holds fewer than 350,000 clones, almost 90% seen once. Sequencing used PBMCs or T cells enriched from blood (not recorded which). These receptors were collected from a woman aged 25-40 years who had been exposed to COVID-19. The CDR3 runs from the conserved cysteine through the conserved F or W. A D gene is named only where the DNA matches it firmly. Expanded clones are given a class, and other clones once, few, many or no size at all.

J gene: TRBJ2-2; D gene: TRBD2; clone size: .; V gene: TRBV5-1; CDR3 DNA: TGCGCCGCCCGAAGCGGGAGGGAATACACCGGGGAGCTGTTTTTT; CDR3 protein: CAARSGREYTGELFF
J gene: TRBJ1-6; D gene: TRBD1; clone size: .; V gene: TRBV27; CDR3 DNA: TGTGCCAGCAGTTTATCTCCGGGACAGGGGACGAAGAATTCACCCCTCCACTTT; CDR3 protein: CASSLSPGQGTKNSPLHF
J gene: TRBJ2-7; D gene: TRBD2; clone size: .; V gene: TRBV5-8; CDR3 DNA: TGTGCCAGCAGCCGCCTTTTTTCTAGCGGGAAAAGCTCCTACGAGCAGTACTTC; CDR3 protein: CASSRLFSSGKSSYEQYF
J gene: TRBJ2-5; D gene: .; clone size: .; V gene: TRBV25-1; CDR3 DNA: TGTGCCAGCAGTGAAGGAAAAGGGCAGGGGTATGGAGAGACCCAGTACTTC; CDR3 protein: CASSEGKGQGYGETQYF
J gene: TRBJ2-1; D gene: TRBD2; clone size: .; V gene: TRBV9; CDR3 DNA: TGTGCCAGCAGCGTAGCAGCGGGAGACTACAATGAGCAGTTCTTC; CDR3 protein: CASSVAAGDYNEQFF
J gene: TRBJ1-1; D gene: .; clone size: .; V gene: TRBV25-1; CDR3 DNA: TGTGCCAGCAGTGCAGGCGGAGGGACGGACTCATTATCGGCTTTCTTT; CDR3 protein: CASSAGGGTDSLSAFF
J gene: TRBJ2-7; D gene: TRBD1; clone size: .; V gene: TRBV28; CDR3 DNA: TGTGCCAGCAGTACTGGGACAGACAACGAGCAGTACTTC; CDR3 protein: CASSTGTDNEQYF
J gene: TRBJ2-1; D gene: .; clone size: .; V gene: TRBV6-5; CDR3 DNA: TGTGCCAGCAGCTACTCGAACAGGGTTGGTGAGCAGTTCTTC; CDR3 protein: CASSYSNRVGEQFF
J gene: TRBJ2-3; D gene: .; clone size: once; V gene: TRBV5-1; CDR3 DNA: TGCGCCAGCAGCTCCGCAGCGGAAACTAGCACAGATACGCAGTATTTT; CDR3 protein: CASSSAAETSTDTQYF
J gene: TRBJ1-1; D gene: .; clone size: .; V gene: TRBV28; CDR3 DNA: TGTGCCAGCACCATAGGGGAACTCAACACTGAAGCTTTCTTT; CDR3 protein: CASTIGELNTEAFF
J gene: TRBJ2-5; D gene: TRBD2; clone size: once; V gene: TRBV10-2; CDR3 DNA: TGCGCCACCGCCGGACTAGCGGGATCTCTAGGGGAGACCCAGTACTTC; CDR3 protein: CATAGLAGSLGETQYF
J gene: TRBJ1-1; D gene: TRBD1; clone size: .; V gene: TRBV11-1; CDR3 DNA: TGTGCCAGCAGCTTTCCAACAGGGGGAGCTTTCTTT; CDR3 protein: CASSFPTGGAFF
J gene: TRBJ2-1; D gene: TRBD1; clone size: .; V gene: TRBV6-2/TRBV6-3; CDR3 DNA: TGTGCCAGCAGTTTCTGGACAGGACCCTTTAACAATGAGCAGTTCTTC; CDR3 protein: CASSFWTGPFNNEQFF
J gene: TRBJ2-7; D gene: .; clone size: .; V gene: TRBV25-1; CDR3 DNA: TGTGCCAGCAGTACCGGGGTCGCGGGAAAGTACGAGCAGTACTTC; CDR3 protein: CASSTGVAGKYEQYF
J gene: TRBJ1-6; D gene: .; clone size: .; V gene: TRBV30; CDR3 DNA: TGTGCCTGGAGTCTGCAGCGATCGGATTCACCCCTCCACTTT; CDR3 protein: CAWSLQRSDSPLHF
J gene: TRBJ2-1; D gene: TRBD2; clone size: .; V gene: TRBV4-2; CDR3 DNA: TGTGCCAGCAGCCAAGCGACCTTACTAGCGGGAGGTAGTGAGCAGTTCTTC; CDR3 protein: CASSQATLLAGGSEQFF
J gene: TRBJ2-7; D gene: TRBD1; clone size: .; V gene: TRBV29-1; CDR3 DNA: TGCAGCGTTCTTGACAGGGGCCACGAGCAGTACTTC; CDR3 protein: CSVLDRGHEQYF
J gene: TRBJ1-1; D gene: TRBD1; clone size: .; V gene: TRBV6-5; CDR3 DNA: TGTGCCAGCAGGGGACGGACAGGGGATAACACTGAAGCTTTCTTT; CDR3 protein: CASRGRTGDNTEAFF
J gene: TRBJ2-1; D gene: TRBD2; clone size: .; V gene: TRBV15; CDR3 DNA: TGTGCCTCCCAACTAGCGGGTCACAATGAGCAGTTCTTC; CDR3 protein: CASQLAGHNEQFF
J gene: TRBJ1-5; D gene: .; clone size: few; V gene: TRBV3-1/TRBV3-2; CDR3 DNA: TGTGCCAGCAGCCCGCAGGGAGGGGGGCTTCAGCCCCAGCATTTT; CDR3 protein: CASSPQGGGLQPQHF
J gene: TRBJ1-2; D gene: TRBD1; clone size: .; V gene: TRBV14; CDR3 DNA: TGTGCCAGCAGTCACAATCCGGGACAGGGGGCGGCTAGGAACTATGGCTACACCTTC; CDR3 protein: CASSHNPGQGAARNYGYTF
J gene: TRBJ2-7; D gene: TRBD1; clone size: .; V gene: TRBV5-1; CDR3 DNA: TGCGCCAGCAGCCGAGGGGGACAGGGGCGAGACGAGCAGTACTTC; CDR3 protein: CASSRGGQGRDEQYF
J gene: TRBJ1-1; D gene: .; clone size: .; V gene: TRBV3-1/TRBV3-2; CDR3 DNA: TGTGCCAGCAGCCACCCCACCTTTGACAGGCCAAACACTGAAGCTTTCTTT; CDR3 protein: CASSHPTFDRPNTEAFF
J gene: TRBJ1-1; D gene: .; clone size: .; V gene: TRBV7-6; CDR3 DNA: TGTGCCAGCAGCTTAGCGAGGGGGGGGAACACTGAAGCTTTCTTT; CDR3 protein: CASSLARGGNTEAFF
J gene: TRBJ2-1; D gene: .; clone size: .; V gene: TRBV13; CDR3 DNA: TGTGCCAGCAGCTCAAGTTTAGCGTCGGCCCGACCAAATGAGCAGTTCTTC; CDR3 protein: CASSSSLASARPNEQFF
J gene: TRBJ1-2; D gene: .; clone size: .; V gene: TRBV11-3; CDR3 DNA: TGTGCCAGCAGCTTTACCCAATGGGGGGTTACTAACTATGGCTACACCTTC; CDR3 protein: CASSFTQWGVTNYGYTF
J gene: TRBJ2-7; D gene: TRBD2; clone size: .; V gene: TRBV6-5; CDR3 DNA: TGTGCCAGCAGTTACTCTGGACTAGCGGGAGTGTACGAGCAGTACTTC; CDR3 protein: CASSYSGLAGVYEQYF
J gene: TRBJ2-1; D gene: .; clone size: .; V gene: TRBV5-1; CDR3 DNA: TGCGCCAGCAGTTTGGCCGGGGGTGAGCAGTTCTTC; CDR3 protein: CASSLAGGEQFF
J gene: TRBJ1-2; D gene: .; clone size: .; V gene: TRBV11-2; CDR3 DNA: TGTGCCAGCACCCCAGGATATGGCTACTACACCTTC; CDR3 protein: CASTPGYGYYTF
J gene: TRBJ1-3; D gene: .; clone size: .; V gene: TRBV6-1; CDR3 DNA: TGTGCCAGCAGGAAGACAGGCCCCTCTGGAAACACCATATATTTT; CDR3 protein: CASRKTGPSGNTIYF
J gene: TRBJ2-7; D gene: TRBD1; clone size: .; V gene: TRBV27; CDR3 DNA: TGTGCCAGCAGTTCCCTGACTGGGACAGGACTGGGAGAGCAGTACTTC; CDR3 protein: CASSSLTGTGLGEQYF
J gene: TRBJ1-2; D gene: .; clone size: .; V gene: TRBV28; CDR3 DNA: TGTGCCACCGGACTGGAGGGATCCTATGGCTACACCTTC; CDR3 protein: CATGLEGSYGYTF
J gene: TRBJ2-7; D gene: TRBD1; clone size: once; V gene: TRBV18; CDR3 DNA: TGTGCCAGCTCGCGAAGGGACAGTTCCTACGAGCAGTACTTC; CDR3 protein: CASSRRDSSYEQYF
J gene: TRBJ2-1; D gene: TRBD1; clone size: few; V gene: TRBV10-1; CDR3 DNA: TGCGCCAGCAGCCCGGGACAGGGGGCTTACAATGAGCAGTTCTTC; CDR3 protein: CASSPGQGAYNEQFF
J gene: TRBJ2-1; D gene: .; clone size: .; V gene: TRBV19; CDR3 DNA: TGTGCCAGTAGTATAGGGGTTATTAGCGCCGGTGAGCAGTTCTTC; CDR3 protein: CASSIGVISAGEQFF
J gene: TRBJ1-4; D gene: .; clone size: .; V gene: TRBV28; CDR3 DNA: TGTGCCAGCAGTCTCTTCCGGGGGATACGGGAAAAACTGTTTTTT; CDR3 protein: CASSLFRGIREKLFF
J gene: TRBJ1-2; D gene: .; clone size: .; V gene: TRBV21-1; CDR3 DNA: TGTGCCAGCATCCCCCCGGGACAGGGGAACTATGGCTACACCTTC; CDR3 protein: CASIPPGQGNYGYTF
J gene: TRBJ1-6; D gene: .; clone size: .; V gene: TRBV30; CDR3 DNA: TGTGCCTGGAATTATGGACAGAACAATAATTCACCCCTCCACTTT; CDR3 protein: CAWNYGQNNNSPLHF
J gene: TRBJ2-2; D gene: .; clone size: .; V gene: TRBV14; CDR3 DNA: TGTGCCAGCAGCCAGGCAGGGGAGCTGTTTTTT; CDR3 protein: CASSQAGELFF
J gene: TRBJ2-6; D gene: .; clone size: .; V gene: TRBV5-1; CDR3 DNA: TGCGCCAGCGCCCGGGACTCTGGGGCCAACGTCCTGACTTTC; CDR3 protein: CASARDSGANVLTF
J gene: TRBJ2-2; D gene: TRBD1; clone size: .; V gene: TRBV30; CDR3 DNA: TGTGCCTGGGGACAGGGGTTGGGCACCGGGGAGCTGTTTTTT; CDR3 protein: CAWGQGLGTGELFF
J gene: TRBJ2-2; D gene: .; clone size: .; V gene: TRBV20-1; CDR3 DNA: TGCAGTGCTACTGACCCCTCCGGGGAGCTGTTTTTT; CDR3 protein: CSATDPSGELFF
J gene: TRBJ1-1; D gene: .; clone size: .; V gene: TRBV30; CDR3 DNA: TGTGCCTGGAGTAGTCTTCGGGTGAACACTGAAGCTTTCTTT; CDR3 protein: CAWSSLRVNTEAFF
J gene: TRBJ2-7; D gene: TRBD1; clone size: once; V gene: TRBV18; CDR3 DNA: TGTGCCAGCTCGGACAGGGGAAGCTCCTACGAGCAGTACTTC; CDR3 protein: CASSDRGSSYEQYF
J gene: TRBJ2-1; D gene: .; clone size: .; V gene: TRBV28; CDR3 DNA: TGTGCCAGCCTCGAAGGGGCCACAGTATACTCCTACAATGAGCAGTTCTTC; CDR3 protein: CASLEGATVYSYNEQFF
J gene: TRBJ1-2; D gene: .; clone size: .; V gene: TRBV11-1; CDR3 DNA: TGTGCCAGCAGCTTACTACGACAGGCCGATGGCTACACCTTC; CDR3 protein: CASSLLRQADGYTF
J gene: TRBJ2-3; D gene: TRBD1; clone size: once; V gene: TRBV5-4; CDR3 DNA: TGTGCCAGCAGCTTGGCAGACAGGGTTGGCACAGATACGCAGTATTTT; CDR3 protein: CASSLADRVGTDTQYF